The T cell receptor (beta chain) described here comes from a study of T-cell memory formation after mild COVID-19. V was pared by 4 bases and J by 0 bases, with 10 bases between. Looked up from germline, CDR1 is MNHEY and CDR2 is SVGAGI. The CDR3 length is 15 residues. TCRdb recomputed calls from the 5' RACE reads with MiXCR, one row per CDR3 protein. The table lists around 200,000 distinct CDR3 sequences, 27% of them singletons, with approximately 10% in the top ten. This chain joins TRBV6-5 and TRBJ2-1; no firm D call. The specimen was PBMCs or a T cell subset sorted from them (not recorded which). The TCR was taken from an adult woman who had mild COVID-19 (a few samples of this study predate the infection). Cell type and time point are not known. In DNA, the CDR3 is TGTGCCAGCAGTTTCCAAGAAAGCTCCTACAATGAGCAGTTCTTC. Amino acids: CASSFQESSYNEQFF.